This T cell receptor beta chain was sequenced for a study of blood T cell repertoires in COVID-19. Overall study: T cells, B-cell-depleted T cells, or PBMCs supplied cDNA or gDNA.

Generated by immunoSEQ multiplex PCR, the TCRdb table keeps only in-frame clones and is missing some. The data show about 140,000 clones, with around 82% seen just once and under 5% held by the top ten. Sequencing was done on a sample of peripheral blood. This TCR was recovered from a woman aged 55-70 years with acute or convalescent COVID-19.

The CDR3 DNA is TGTGCCAGCAGCCAGCGGGATTCACCCCTCCACTTT. It translates to CASSQRDSPLHF. The rearrangement links TRBV5-4 to TRBJ1-6; D not certain. Germline V gives CDR1 SGHNT, CDR2 YYREEE (reference sequence). V dropped 4 bases and J dropped 8 bases, with 7 bases sitting between them. The CDR3 runs 12 residues.